The 20 T cell receptor beta chains below come from one sample, sequenced in a study of CD8+ T cells in alopecia areata. The pooled cutaneous lymph node cells were sorted using several markers (CD4, CD8alpha, NKG2D, NKG2ACE and others). It was cDNA, reverse transcribed from extracted RNA, that served as the sequencing template. Using immunoSEQ multiplex PCR, the repertoire was profiled, and TCRdb retains in-frame clones only, with some absent. The sample has approximately 280,000 clones, none seen only once. Sequencing input: CD4+ T cells sorted from a lymph node. These receptors originate from a C3H/HeJ mouse with alopecia areata. For this mouse line, the MHC haplotype is H2-k.

A few counts support this clone. The genes are named according to mouse. Sequencing ends 4 residues short of the CDR3 end; the germline J gene provides the rest. Additional DNA sequences in this sample encode the identical CDR3. This chain connects TRBV1 to TRBJ2-1; 8 nucleotides line up with TRBD2. Looked up from germline, CDR1 is NSQYPW and CDR2 is LRSPGD (reference sequence). This CDR3 is built from 16 residues. Trimming took 0 bases from V and 1 from J; bases not matched to a gene: 2. CDR3 bases read: TGCACCTGCAGTGCAGATCGGGGGGGCAACTATGCT. It translates to CTCSADRGGNYA. The entire CDR3 reads CTCSADRGGNYAEQFF.

About this clone itself: Gene names are the mouse ones. The CDR3 extends 4 residues past the end of the read, so its final part is completed from the germline J gene. Distinct nucleotide sequences in the sample also encode this CDR3. The V call is TRBV19, the J call TRBJ2-4, with D hard to call. There are 12 residues in the CDR3. Germline values: CDR1 FNHDT, CDR2 SITEND (reference sequence). The CDR3 region is CASSINKNTLYF. The CDR3 DNA, read in part, is TGTGCCAGCAGTATAAACAAAAAC.

This clone was counted between two and nine times. The listed genes are named as in mouse. The read falls 4 residues short of the CDR3 end, and the missing part is taken from the germline J gene. Other DNA sequences in the same sample also yield this CDR3. The rearrangement joins TRBV19 to TRBJ1-2; 8 bases are a match to TRBD1. This CDR3 has 14 amino acids. V shed 5 bases, J shed 0 bases, and the junction held 3 bases outside the gene matches. Germline V lookup: CDR1 FNHDT, CDR2 SITEND (reference sequence). The part of the CDR3 DNA that was read is TGTGCCAGCAGCGACAGGGGAGCAAACTCC. Its translation is CASSDRGANS. The full-length CDR3 reads as CASSDRGANSDYTF.

Regarding this clone: Gene names are the mouse ones. The read ends 4 residues early relative to the CDR3; the germline J gene fills the gap. The identical CDR3 is also encoded by other nucleotide sequences in the sample. The V and J genes are TRBV1 and TRBJ2-7; 11 nucleotides align to TRBD2. The CDR3 consists of 16 residues. Germline CDR1 and CDR2: NSQYPW and LRSPGD (reference sequence). With 3 bases clipped from V and 0 bases from J, the junction kept 4 bases outside the gene matches. The CDR3 reads CTCSARDWGSSYEQYF. The CDR3 bases that were read are TGCACCTGCAGTGCCAGGGACTGGGGGAGCTCCTAT.

In its sample, this clone was seen a few times. Gene names and germline match the mouse. The CDR3 loop is CASGDASAGSGSDYTF. The sequenced part of the CDR3 DNA is TGTGCCAGCGGTGATGCATCCGCAGGGAGCGGCTCC. This chain connects TRBV13-2 to TRBJ1-2; D perhaps matches TRBD1 (5 bases). The read gets to within 4 residues of the CDR3 end, and the germline J gene fills in the rest. The CDR3 has 16 residues. Germline V gives CDR1 NNHNN, CDR2 SYGAGS (reference sequence). With 0 bases removed from V and 4 bases from J, the gap between germline ends came to 16 bases.

In this sample, this clone turned up many times. Gene names refer to mouse genes. The read ends 4 residues before the CDR3 terminus; that terminus is restored from the germline J gene. The sample carries other DNA sequences with the same CDR3. J is TRBJ2-5 and V is TRBV19; no definite D call. The CDR3 is 13 amino acids. Germline V gene data show CDR1 as FNHDT and CDR2 as SITEND (reference sequence). V lost 2 bases, J lost 3 bases, and 7 bases lay in between. Here the CDR3 reads CASSIRHQDTQYF. The DNA read from the CDR3 is TGTGCCAGCAGTATTCGACATCAAGAC.

This clone was observed a handful of times. The gene names given are mouse names. The CDR3 goes on 4 residues after the read ends, and that part is filled in from the germline J gene. The sample has other DNA sequences that encode this CDR3 too. The rearrangement links TRBV19 to TRBJ2-2; the D gene is possibly TRBD1 (5 bases). Trimming removed 4 bases from V and 1 base from J, with 11 bases in between. This CDR3 comprises 15 residues. The germline gives CDR1 FNHDT, CDR2 SITEND (reference sequence). The CDR3 DNA, read in part, is TGTGCCAGCAGTTCTCAAGGACAAAACACCGGG. Its protein product is CASSSQGQNTG. In full, the CDR3 is CASSSQGQNTGQLYF.

As concerns this clone: Gene names are the mouse ones. The read is 3 residues too short to cover the CDR3 end, so that end is filled in from the germline J gene. The V call is TRBV19, the J call TRBJ1-6, with 9 bases aligning to TRBD1. TRBJ1-6 is recorded as an ORF, its role being uncertain. Looked up from germline, CDR1 is FNHDT and CDR2 is SITEND (reference sequence). This CDR3 spans 16 amino acids. V trimming: 2 bases; J trimming: 2 bases; junction bases outside the gene matches: 2. The covered CDR3 bases are TGTGCCAGCAGTATTACAGGGGGCACCTATAATTCGCCC. Its translation is CASSITGGTYNSP. The full CDR3 protein reads CASSITGGTYNSPLYF.

This clone appeared a few times. The germline and genes are mouse ones. The read gets to within 4 residues of the CDR3 end, and the germline J gene fills in the rest. Other DNA variants within this sample encode the same CDR3. This sequence joins TRBV31 and TRBJ1-1, with D perhaps matching TRBD1 (6 bases). The CDR3 spans 14 residues. Germline CDR1 reads GKSSPN; CDR2 reads SITVG. The V gene lost 0 bases and the J gene lost 0 bases, with 8 bases spanning the gap. CDR3 sequence reads: CAWSLGGANTEVFF. The CDR3 bases that were read are TGTGCCTGGAGTCTAGGGGGGGCAAACACA.

As regards this clone: Gene names refer to mouse genes. The CDR3: CASSQDRDKSSYEQYF. The part of the CDR3 DNA that was read is TGTGCCAGCAGCCAAGATCGGGACAAAAGCTCCTAT. The chain carries TRBV5 and TRBJ2-7; a possible D gene is TRBD1 (6 bases). The read ends 4 residues early relative to the CDR3; the germline J gene fills the gap. This CDR3 region has 16 residues. Trimming shortened V by 0 bases and J by 0 bases, and 12 bases separated the two germline ends. Germline V gene sequence: CDR1 LGHNA, CDR2 YNLKQL (reference sequence).

About this clone: The germline and genes are mouse ones. The read ends 4 residues before the CDR3 terminus; that terminus is restored from the germline J gene. This chain joins TRBV13-1 and TRBJ2-3; a weak D match, TRBD1 (5 bases). Trimming stripped 2 bases from V and 0 bases from J, with 10 bases between. The CDR3 length is 15 residues. Per the germline V gene, CDR1 is NSHNY and CDR2 is SYGAGN. The CDR3 here is CASSEQASSAETLYF. Partial CDR3 DNA: TGTGCCAGCAGTGAACAGGCGTCTAGTGCAGAA.

A remark on this clone: Gene names denote mouse genes. The read finishes 4 residues shy of the CDR3 end, and the germline J gene is used to complete it. V usage is TRBV13-1 and J usage is TRBJ1-1; the D gene is possibly TRBD1 (6 bases). From germline, CDR1 is NSHNY and CDR2 SYGAGN. CDR3 length: 15 amino acids. V was pared by 1 base and J by 0 bases, with 10 bases between. The sequenced CDR3 bases are TGTGCCAGCAGTGATCGGCAGGGGTCAAACACA. It yields the protein CASSDRQGSNT. The entire CDR3 sequence reads CASSDRQGSNTEVFF.

Note on this clone: Gene names follow the mouse nomenclature. Coverage ceases 4 residues before the CDR3 finishes, and the germline J gene fills in the end. The V call is TRBV13-2, the J call TRBJ2-1, with 9 bases matching TRBD1. The CDR3 extends over 16 amino acids. The V gene end was trimmed by 3 bases and the J gene end by 3 bases; junction bases not matched to a gene: 7. Looked up from germline, CDR1 is NNHNN and CDR2 is SYGAGS (reference sequence). CDR3 bases read: TGTGCCAGCGGTGTCCCCGACAGGGGGGGCTATGCT. This codes for CASGVPDRGGYA. The entire CDR3 reads CASGVPDRGGYAEQFF.

This clone was recorded a few times. Gene names and germline refer to mouse. Coverage ceases 4 residues before the CDR3 finishes, and the germline J gene fills in the end. The V call is TRBV5, the J call TRBJ2-1; 8 nucleotides align to TRBD1. Germline values: CDR1 LGHNA, CDR2 YNLKQL (reference sequence). The CDR3 has 14 amino acids. Unmatched junction bases numbered 5, after V lost 5 bases and J lost 5 bases. The CDR3 reads CASSSTGENAEQFF. The part of the CDR3 DNA that was read is TGTGCCAGCAGCTCGACAGGGGAGAATGCT.

In the case of this clone: Gene names denote mouse genes. Sequencing ends 4 residues short of the CDR3 end; the germline J gene provides the rest. The V gene is TRBV1, the J gene TRBJ2-2; the match to TRBD2 covers 8 bases. Germline CDR1 and CDR2: NSQYPW and LRSPGD (reference sequence). The CDR3 is made up of 16 amino acids. V trimming: 1 base; J trimming: 3 bases; junction bases outside the gene matches: 4. The CDR3 bases that were read are TGCACCTGCAGTGCAGTCTGGGGGGAGGACACCGGG. Amino acid sequence: CTCSAVWGEDTG. The CDR3, in full, reads CTCSAVWGEDTGQLYF.

The table lists this clone with a few counts. Genes and germline are mouse. The sequenced fragment ends 4 residues before the CDR3 boundary, so the rest is inferred from the germline J gene. The chain has TRBV1 and TRBJ1-1; the D is unclear. This CDR3 contains 13 residues. Per germline, CDR1 NSQYPW and CDR2 LRSPGD (reference sequence). CDR3 DNA (partial): TGCACCTGCAGTGCAGGTGACAAAACA. Protein product: CTCSAGDKT. The complete CDR3 reads CTCSAGDKTEVFF.

This clone appeared a few times. Mouse gene names apply. The read ends 3 residues early relative to the CDR3; the germline J gene fills the gap. The chain recombines TRBV19 with TRBJ1-6, with 7 bases lining up with TRBD1. TRBJ1-6 belongs to the ORF category, with a function that is uncertain. This CDR3 has 14 amino acids. J lost 5 bases, V lost 4 bases, and 3 bases had no gene match. Germline CDR1 is FNHDT and CDR2 is SITEND (reference sequence). Incomplete CDR3 DNA: TGTGCCAGCAGTTCGGGACAGAATAATTCGCCC. Translating it yields CASSSGQNNSP. The complete CDR3 protein is CASSSGQNNSPLYF.

Comments on this clone: Here the gene names and germline are mouse. The DNA ends 4 residues before the CDR3 does, and the rest of the CDR3 is filled in from the germline J gene. This chain links TRBV14 with TRBJ2-5, with 7 bases lining up with TRBD1. This CDR3 has 13 residues. CDR1 SGHDT and CDR2 FRDEAV come from the germline V gene. The sequenced part of the CDR3 DNA is TGTGCCAGCAGTTCGACAGGGAAAGAC. Encoded protein: CASSSTGKD. The full CDR3 sequence reads CASSSTGKDTQYF.

In the case of this clone: The gene names here belong to mouse. The read falls 3 residues short of the CDR3 end, and the missing part is taken from the germline J gene. This chain joins TRBV19 and TRBJ1-6, with TRBD1 matching over 12 bases. Being an ORF, TRBJ1-6 has a function that is uncertain. Trimming cost V 9 bases and J 6 bases; bases outside gene matches: 4. The CDR3 length is 14 residues. Germline loops: CDR1 FNHDT, CDR2 SITEND (reference sequence). The part of the CDR3 DNA that was read is TGTGCCACCCGGGACAGGGGGCTTAATTCGCCC. It translates to CATRDRGLNSP. The full CDR3 sequence reads CATRDRGLNSPLYF.

This clone appeared a few times. Mouse germline and gene names are used. The CDR3 end is not reached by the read, which stops 4 residues before it; the germline J gene fills it in. Other nucleotide sequences from this sample produce the same CDR3. The chain carries TRBV13-3 and TRBJ1-1; 8 bases fit TRBD1. This CDR3 contains 14 residues. The V gene end was trimmed by 2 bases and the J gene end by 3 bases; junction bases not matched to a gene: 3. Germline CDR1 is NNHDY and CDR2 is SYVADS. The covered CDR3 bases are TGTGCCAGCAGTGACAGGGGGCGCGACACA. Amino acids: CASSDRGRDT. The entire CDR3 reads CASSDRGRDTEVFF.